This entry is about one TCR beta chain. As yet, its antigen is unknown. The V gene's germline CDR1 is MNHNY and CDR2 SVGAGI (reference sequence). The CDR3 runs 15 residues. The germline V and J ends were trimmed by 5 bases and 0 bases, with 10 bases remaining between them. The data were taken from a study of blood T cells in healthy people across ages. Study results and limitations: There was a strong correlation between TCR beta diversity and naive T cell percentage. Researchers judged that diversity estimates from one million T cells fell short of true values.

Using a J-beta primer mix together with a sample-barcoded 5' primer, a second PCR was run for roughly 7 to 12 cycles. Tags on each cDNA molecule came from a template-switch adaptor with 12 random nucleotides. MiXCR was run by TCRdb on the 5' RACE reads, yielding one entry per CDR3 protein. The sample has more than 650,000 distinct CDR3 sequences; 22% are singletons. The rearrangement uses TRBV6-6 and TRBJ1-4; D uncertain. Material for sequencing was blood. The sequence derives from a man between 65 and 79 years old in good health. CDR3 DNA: TGTGCCAGCAGTAGTACGGCAGCAACTAATGAAAAACTGTTTTTT. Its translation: CASSSTAATNEKLFF.